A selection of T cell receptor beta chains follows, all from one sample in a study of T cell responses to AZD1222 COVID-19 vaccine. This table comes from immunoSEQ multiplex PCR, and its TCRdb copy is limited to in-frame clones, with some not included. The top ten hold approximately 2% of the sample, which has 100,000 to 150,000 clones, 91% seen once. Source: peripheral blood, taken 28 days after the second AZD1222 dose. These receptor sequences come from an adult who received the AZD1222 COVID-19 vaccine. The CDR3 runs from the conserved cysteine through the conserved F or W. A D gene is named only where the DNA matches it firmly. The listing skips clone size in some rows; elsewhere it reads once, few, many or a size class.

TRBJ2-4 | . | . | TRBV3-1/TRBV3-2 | TGTGCCAGCAGCCAAGATCTTTTGATTATCAGCGGGCACCACATTCAGTACTTC | CASSQDLLIISGHHIQYF
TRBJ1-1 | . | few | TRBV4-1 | TGCGCCAGCAGCCAGTCCGGGACAATACGCGAAGCTTTCTTT | CASSQSGTIREAFF
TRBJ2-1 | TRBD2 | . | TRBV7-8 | TGTGCCAGCAGCATCAGGACTAGCGGGAGGGCCGCTGAGCAGTTCTTC | CASSIRTSGRAAEQFF
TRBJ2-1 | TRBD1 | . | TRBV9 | TGTGCCAGCAGCGTCGCCCGGGGGACGAGGGACAGGGTCTTCCCCAGCGGTGAGCAGTTCTTC | CASSVARGTRDRVFPSGEQFF
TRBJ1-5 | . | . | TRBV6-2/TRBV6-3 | TGTGCCAGCAGTCAGGGGAATAGTGGCAATCAGCCCCAGCATTTT | CASSQGNSGNQPQHF
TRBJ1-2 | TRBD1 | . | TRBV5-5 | TGTGCCAGCAGCCGTTCCACAGGGGGCGCGGGTGGCTACACCTTC | CASSRSTGGAGGYTF
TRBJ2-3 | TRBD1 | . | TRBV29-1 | TGCAGCGTCAGACAGGGGTCAAGAACAGATACGCAGTATTTT | CSVRQGSRTDTQYF
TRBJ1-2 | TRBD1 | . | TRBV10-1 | TGCGCCAGCAGTGAGTCGGGGACAGGACGCGGCTACACCTTC | CASSESGTGRGYTF
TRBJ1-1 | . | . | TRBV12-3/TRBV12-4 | TGTGCCAGCAGTTTTTATGGTGAAGCTTTCTTT | CASSFYGEAFF
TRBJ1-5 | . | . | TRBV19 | TGTGCCAGTAGTGCCCGCCATAGCAATCAGCCCCAGCATTTT | CASSARHSNQPQHF
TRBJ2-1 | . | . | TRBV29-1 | TGCAGCGCGGACATCGGCCAGCGGTCCTACAATGAGCAGTTCTTC | CSADIGQRSYNEQFF
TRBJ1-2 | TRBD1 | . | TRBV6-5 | TGTGCCAGCAGTTGGAGGACAGGGGAGGGGAACTATGGCTACACCTTC | CASSWRTGEGNYGYTF
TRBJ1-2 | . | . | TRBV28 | TGTGCCAGCAGTTTTAGTCTTAACTATGGCTACACCTTC | CASSFSLNYGYTF
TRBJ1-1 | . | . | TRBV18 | TGTGCCAGCTCACCAGGGCAACTTGAGCACACTGAAGCTTTCTTT | CASSPGQLEHTEAFF
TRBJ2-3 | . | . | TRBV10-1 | TGCGCCAGCAGTGATGCCTATTTGCCCACAGATACGCAGTATTTT | CASSDAYLPTDTQYF
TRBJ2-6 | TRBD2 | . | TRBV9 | TGTGCCAGCAGCGTAGCGGTGATAGCGGGGTACTCTGGGGCCAACGTCCTGACTTTC | CASSVAVIAGYSGANVLTF
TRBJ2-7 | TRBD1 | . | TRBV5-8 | TGTGCCAGCAGCTTGGGCCCGGGACAGGCGGACGAGCAGTACTTC | CASSLGPGQADEQYF
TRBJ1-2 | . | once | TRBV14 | TGTGCCAGCAGCCAAGATCGCCCAGGGGTCGGGGGCTACACCTTC | CASSQDRPGVGGYTF
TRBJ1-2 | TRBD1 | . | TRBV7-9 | TGTGCCAGCAGCATGGGACAGGGCTATGGCTACACCTTC | CASSMGQGYGYTF
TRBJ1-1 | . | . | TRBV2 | TGTGCCAGCAGTGAATTAGCAGGGAACACTGAAGCTTTCTTT | CASSELAGNTEAFF
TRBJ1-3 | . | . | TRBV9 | TGTGCCAGCAGCGTAGCGACCTCTGGAAACACCATATATTTT | CASSVATSGNTIYF
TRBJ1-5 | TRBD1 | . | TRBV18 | TGTGCCAGCTCATTCCAGGGTTGGCAGGGGGGATACCAGCCCCAGCATTTT | CASSFQGWQGGYQPQHF
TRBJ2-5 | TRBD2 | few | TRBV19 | TGTGCCAGTAGTATAGGTTGGCTAGCGGGAGAAGAGACCCAGTACTTC | CASSIGWLAGEETQYF
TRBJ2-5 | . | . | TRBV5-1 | TGCGCCAGCAGCTTGTCACTAGGACAGCAAGAGACCCAGTACTTC | CASSLSLGQQETQYF
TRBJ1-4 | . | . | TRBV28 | TGTGCCAGCAGTGCGGGGGTACTGAATGAAAAACTGTTTTTT | CASSAGVLNEKLFF
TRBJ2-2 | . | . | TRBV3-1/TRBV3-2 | TGTGCCAGCAGCCGCGGGACAGCCTCCGAATCCGGGGAGCTGTTTTTT | CASSRGTASESGELFF
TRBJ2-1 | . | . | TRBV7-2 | TGTGCCAGCAGCTTAGCCGGGGAGGCAGGGGGCAATGAGCAGTTCTTC | CASSLAGEAGGNEQFF
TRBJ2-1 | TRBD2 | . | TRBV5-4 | TGTGCCAGCAGCCAGGGACTACACCACAATGAGCAGTTCTTC | CASSQGLHHNEQFF
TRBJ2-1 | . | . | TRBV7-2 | TGTGCCAGCAGCTCCTTAGGGGGACCAAACAATGAGCAGTTCTTC | CASSSLGGPNNEQFF
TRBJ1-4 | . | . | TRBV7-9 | TGTGCCAGCAGCTTTGGCCAGGGAACAACTAATGAAAAACTGTTTTTT | CASSFGQGTTNEKLFF
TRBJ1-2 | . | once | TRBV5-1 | TGCGCCAGCAATACAGGCTCAAACTATGGCTACACCTTC | CASNTGSNYGYTF
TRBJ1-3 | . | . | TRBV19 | TGTGCCAGTAGTCCCATCAACGACAACTCTGGAAACACCATATATTTT | CASSPINDNSGNTIYF
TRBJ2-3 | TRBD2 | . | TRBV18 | TGTGCCAGCTCACCCCGGGAGGAGGGGACAGATACGCAGTATTTT | CASSPREEGTDTQYF
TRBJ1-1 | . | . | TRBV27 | TGTGCCAGCGGGACGTTGAACACTGAAGCTTTCTTT | CASGTLNTEAFF
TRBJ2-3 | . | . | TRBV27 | TGTGCCAGCAGCTACGCGGACGGCACAGATACGCAGTATTTT | CASSYADGTDTQYF
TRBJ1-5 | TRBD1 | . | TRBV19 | TGTGCCAGTAGTCACCGGACAGGCCGGAATCAGCCCCAGCATTTT | CASSHRTGRNQPQHF
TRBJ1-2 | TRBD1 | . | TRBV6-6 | TGTGCCAGCAGTTACTCGTGGGACAGGCTAGATGGCTACACCTTC | CASSYSWDRLDGYTF